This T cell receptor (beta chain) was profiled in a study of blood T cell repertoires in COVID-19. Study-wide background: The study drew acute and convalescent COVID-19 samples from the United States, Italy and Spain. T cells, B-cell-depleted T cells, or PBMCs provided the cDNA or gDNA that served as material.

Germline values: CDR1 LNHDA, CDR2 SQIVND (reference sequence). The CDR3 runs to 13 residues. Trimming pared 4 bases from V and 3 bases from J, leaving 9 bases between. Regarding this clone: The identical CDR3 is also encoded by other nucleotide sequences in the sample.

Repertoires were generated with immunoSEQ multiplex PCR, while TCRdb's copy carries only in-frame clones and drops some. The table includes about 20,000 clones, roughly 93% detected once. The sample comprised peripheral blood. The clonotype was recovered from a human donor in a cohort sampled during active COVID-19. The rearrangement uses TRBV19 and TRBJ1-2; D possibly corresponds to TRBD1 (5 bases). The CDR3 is CASSRGGDYGYTF. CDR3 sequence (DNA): TGTGCCAGTAGTAGGGGAGGGGACTATGGCTACACCTTC.